The rows below give T cell receptor beta chains drawn from one sample of a study of cytomegalovirus exposure and HLA in healthy donors. TCRdb keeps only in-frame clones here, not all; method: immunoSEQ multiplex PCR. Of about 220,000 clones listed, more than 60% are singletons. What was sequenced was PBMCs. These receptor sequences come from a woman aged 30 to 39 in good health and CMV-seronegative. CDR3s include the opening cysteine and the closing phenylalanine or tryptophan. Fields, in order: J gene, D gene, V gene, clone size, CDR3 protein, CDR3 DNA. The D gene is left open where the match is weak. Only part of the rows carry a size: once, few, many, or a class if the clone is expanded.

TRBJ2-1 | . | TRBV5-1 | . | CASSLTGWQEQFF | TGCGCCAGCAGCTTGACAGGTTGGCAGGAGCAGTTCTTC
TRBJ2-1 | . | TRBV27 | . | CASRSGGYNEQFF | TGTGCCAGCAGAAGTGGCGGCTACAATGAGCAGTTCTTC
TRBJ1-1 | . | TRBV5-1 | . | CASSQGGNEAFF | TGCGCCAGCAGCCAAGGGGGTAATGAAGCTTTCTTT
TRBJ2-2 | . | TRBV19 | few | CASSPTATNTGELFF | TGTGCCAGTAGCCCGACAGCGACGAACACCGGGGAGCTGTTTTTT
TRBJ1-1 | . | TRBV10-1 | . | CASSDLAEAFF | TGCGCCAGCAGTGACTTAGCTGAAGCTTTCTTT
TRBJ1-2 | TRBD1 | TRBV27 | . | CASSLNRDRAEGGYPF | TGTGCCAGCAGTTTAAACCGGGACAGGGCTGAGGGAGGCTACCCCTTC
TRBJ2-3 | . | TRBV6-5 | . | CASSYVGGGYNTQYF | TGTGCCAGCAGTTATGTGGGGGGGGGCTATAATACGCAGTATTTT
TRBJ2-5 | TRBD2 | TRBV30 | . | CAWSVWGGRGSETQYF | TGTGCCTGGAGTGTATGGGGCGGGAGAGGGTCAGAGACCCAGTACTTC
TRBJ2-7 | TRBD1 | TRBV12-5 | once | CASGLVRRGKRDRDSYEQYF | TGTGCTAGTGGTTTGGTACGTAGGGGGAAGAGGGACAGGGACTCCTACGAGCAGTACTTC
TRBJ2-3 | . | TRBV30 | . | CAWNTGPDTQYF | TGTGCCTGGAATACTGGGCCAGATACGCAGTATTTT
TRBJ2-4 | . | TRBV6-1 | few | CASGVGNIQYF | TGTGCCAGTGGAGTGGGAAACATTCAGTACTTC
TRBJ1-1 | TRBD1 | TRBV5-1 | . | CASSFLGQENTEAFF | TGCGCCAGCAGCTTCCTAGGACAGGAGAACACTGAAGCTTTCTTT
TRBJ1-1 | . | TRBV10-3 | . | CAISEGGADTEAFF | TGTGCCATCAGTGAGGGAGGGGCGGACACTGAAGCTTTCTTT
TRBJ2-3 | . | TRBV2 | . | CASRYQTVPSTDTQYF | TGTGCCAGCCGTTATCAGACAGTCCCTAGCACAGATACGCAGTATTTT
TRBJ2-7 | . | TRBV5-1 | . | CASSLDGLYEQYF | TGCGCCAGCAGCTTGGACGGACTTTACGAGCAGTACTTC
TRBJ1-6 | TRBD1 | TRBV7-9 | few | CASSTLTGEDSPLHF | TGTGCCAGCAGCACCCTGACAGGGGAGGACTCACCCCTCCACTTT
TRBJ1-2 | . | TRBV30 | once | CAWSAWTDPGYTF | TGTGCCTGGAGTGCTTGGACAGATCCTGGCTACACCTTC
TRBJ1-2 | . | TRBV7-9 | . | CASSFEPGGDYGYTF | TGTGCCAGCAGCTTTGAGCCCGGCGGGGACTATGGCTACACCTTC
TRBJ1-2 | TRBD1 | TRBV5-6 | . | CASSTYMTGGTYGYTF | TGTGCCAGCAGCACCTATATGACAGGGGGCACCTATGGCTACACCTTC
TRBJ2-1 | . | TRBV7-9 | . | CSSSPPGKGSNEQFF | TGTTCCAGCAGCCCCCCCGGGAAGGGTTCGAATGAGCAGTTCTTC
TRBJ2-7 | TRBD2 | TRBV6-5 | . | CASSSGLAPYEQYF | TGTGCCAGCAGTTCAGGACTAGCCCCATACGAGCAGTACTTC
TRBJ1-2 | . | TRBV19 | once | CASSRQGYGYTF | TGTGCCAGTAGTAGGCAGGGCTATGGCTACACCTTC
TRBJ2-7 | . | TRBV5-6 | . | CASSSKRGGIYEQYF | TGTGCCAGCAGCTCCAAGAGAGGGGGAATCTACGAGCAGTACTTC
TRBJ2-7 | . | TRBV1 | once | CTSSQKGTSQNEQYF | TGCACCAGCAGCCAAAAAGGGACTAGCCAGAACGAGCAGTACTTC
TRBJ1-1 | . | TRBV30 | . | CAWIQNPGRGINTEAFF | TGTGCCTGGATCCAAAACCCGGGCAGGGGAATTAACACTGAAGCTTTCTTT
TRBJ2-1 | . | TRBV7-9 | . | CASRRQAEEQFF | TGTGCCAGCAGACGACAGGCGGAAGAGCAGTTCTTC
TRBJ2-1 | TRBD2 | TRBV5-1 | . | CASSPGGGENEQFF | TGCGCCAGCAGCCCCGGGGGGGGCGAAAATGAGCAGTTCTTC
TRBJ2-3 | . | TRBV25-1 | . | CASSDWRGTDTQYF | TGTGCCAGCAGTGACTGGAGAGGGACAGATACGCAGTATTTT
TRBJ1-6 | TRBD1 | TRBV30 | few | CAWSLTGGRDSPLHF | TGTGCCTGGAGCCTGACAGGGGGGAGAGATTCACCCCTCCACTTT
TRBJ1-3 | . | TRBV6-5 | . | CASSYGHSGNTIYF | TGTGCCAGCAGTTACGGCCATTCTGGAAACACCATATATTTT